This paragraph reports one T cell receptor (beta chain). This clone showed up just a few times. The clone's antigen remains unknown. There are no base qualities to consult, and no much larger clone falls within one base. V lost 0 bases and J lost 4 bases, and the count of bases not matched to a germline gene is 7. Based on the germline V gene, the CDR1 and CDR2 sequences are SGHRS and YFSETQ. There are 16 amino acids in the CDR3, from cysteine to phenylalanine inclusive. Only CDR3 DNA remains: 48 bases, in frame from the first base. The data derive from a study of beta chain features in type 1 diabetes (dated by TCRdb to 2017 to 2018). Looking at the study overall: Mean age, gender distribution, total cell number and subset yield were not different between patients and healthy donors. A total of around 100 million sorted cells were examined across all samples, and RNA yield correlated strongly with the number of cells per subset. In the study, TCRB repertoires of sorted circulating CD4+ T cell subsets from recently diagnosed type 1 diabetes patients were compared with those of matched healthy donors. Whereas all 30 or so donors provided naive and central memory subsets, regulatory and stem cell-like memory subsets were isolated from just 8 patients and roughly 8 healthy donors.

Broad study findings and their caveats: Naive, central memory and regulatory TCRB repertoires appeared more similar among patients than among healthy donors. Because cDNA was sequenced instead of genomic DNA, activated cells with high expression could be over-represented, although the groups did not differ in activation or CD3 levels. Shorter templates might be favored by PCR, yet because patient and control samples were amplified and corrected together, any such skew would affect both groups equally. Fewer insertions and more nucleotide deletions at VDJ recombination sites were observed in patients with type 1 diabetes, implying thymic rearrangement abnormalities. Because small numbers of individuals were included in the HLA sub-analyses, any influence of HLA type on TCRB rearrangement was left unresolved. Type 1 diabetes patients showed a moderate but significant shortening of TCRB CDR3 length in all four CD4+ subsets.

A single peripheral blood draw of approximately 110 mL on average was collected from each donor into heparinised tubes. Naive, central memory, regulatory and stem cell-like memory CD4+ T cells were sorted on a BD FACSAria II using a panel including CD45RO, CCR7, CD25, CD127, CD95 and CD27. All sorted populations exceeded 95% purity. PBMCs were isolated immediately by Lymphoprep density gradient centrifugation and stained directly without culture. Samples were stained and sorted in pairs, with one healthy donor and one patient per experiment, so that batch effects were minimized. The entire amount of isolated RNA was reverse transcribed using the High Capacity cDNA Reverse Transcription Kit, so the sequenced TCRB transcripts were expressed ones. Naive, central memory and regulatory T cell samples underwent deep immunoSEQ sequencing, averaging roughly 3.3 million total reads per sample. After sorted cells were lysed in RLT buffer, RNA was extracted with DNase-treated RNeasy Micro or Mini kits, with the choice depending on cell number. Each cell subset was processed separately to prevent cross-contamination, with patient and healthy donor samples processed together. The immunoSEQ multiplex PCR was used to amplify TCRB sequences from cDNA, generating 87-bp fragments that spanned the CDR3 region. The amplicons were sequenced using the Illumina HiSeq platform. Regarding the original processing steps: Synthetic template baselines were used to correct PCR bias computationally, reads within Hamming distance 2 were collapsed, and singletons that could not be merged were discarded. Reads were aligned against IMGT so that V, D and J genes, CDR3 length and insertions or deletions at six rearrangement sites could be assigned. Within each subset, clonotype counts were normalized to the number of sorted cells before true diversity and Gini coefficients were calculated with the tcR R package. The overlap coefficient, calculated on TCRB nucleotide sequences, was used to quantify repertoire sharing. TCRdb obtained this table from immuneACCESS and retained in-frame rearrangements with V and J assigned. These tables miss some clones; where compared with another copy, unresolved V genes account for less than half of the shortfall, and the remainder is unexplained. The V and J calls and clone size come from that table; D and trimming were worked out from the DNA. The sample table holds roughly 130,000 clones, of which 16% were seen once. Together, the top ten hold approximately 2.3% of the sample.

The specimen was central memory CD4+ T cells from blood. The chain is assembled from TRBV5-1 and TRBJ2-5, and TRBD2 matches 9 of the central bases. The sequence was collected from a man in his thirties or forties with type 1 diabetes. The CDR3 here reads CASSLEASGVRETQYF. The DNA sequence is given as TGCGCCAGCAGCTTGGAGGCTAGCGGGGTCCGAGAGACCCAGTACTTC.